This T cell receptor (beta chain) emerged from a study of blood T cell repertoires in COVID-19. Study in general: The United States, Italy and Spain provided the acute and convalescent COVID-19 samples. T cells, B-cell-depleted T cells, or PBMCs supplied cDNA or gDNA.

The junction had 7 bases not matched to a gene; V was cut back by 4 bases and J by 0 bases. This CDR3 has 18 residues. Per the germline V gene, CDR1 is SGDLS and CDR2 is YYNGEE. As handled by the study authors: The assay estimated nucleated cells by amplifying reference gene primers. TCRdb's table, derived via immunoSEQ multiplex PCR, lists solely in-frame clones and lacks some. That table supplies the V and J calls and clone size; D and trimming were determined from the DNA. Here the sample spans 180,000 or so clones, roughly three quarters being singletons. During the 2 weeks before they entered the study, exposed participants had met someone with a PCR-confirmed or clinician-diagnosed COVID-19 case.

Input material: PBMCs or T cells enriched from blood (not recorded which). The chain couples TRBV9 to TRBJ2-6; 10 bases fit TRBD1. This TCR was sampled from a man aged 55-75 years who had been exposed to COVID-19. In DNA, the CDR3 is TGTGCCAGCAGCTTACGGGACAGGGGCCTCTCTGGGGCCAACGTCCTGACTTTC. This gives the protein CASSLRDRGLSGANVLTF.